This entry lists 30 T cell receptor beta chains sequenced from one sample in a study of T cells in Graves' hyperthyroidism and ophthalmopathy. Researchers took RNA transcripts and amplified the TCR beta CDR3 regions from them. The TCR CDR3 first-round RT-PCR relied on the HTBI primer set. Each CDR3 protein gets one entry after TCRdb re-called the multiplex PCR reads with MiXCR. Found here are 450,000 to 500,000 distinct CDR3 sequences, roughly 22% of them singletons; the top ten hold less than 65%. The sample comprised blood. These receptors originate from a woman in her 70s with Graves' ophthalmopathy.

The chain recombines TRBV12-3 or TRBV12-4 with TRBJ1-1; tentatively, D is TRBD1 (5 bases). V lost 3 bases and J 4 bases, leaving 9 bases between the germline ends. The CDR3 is 13 residues long. CDR3 sequence: CASSLLDSTEAFF. CDR3 bases: TGTGCCAGCAGTTTGCTCGACAGCACTGAAGCTTTCTTT.

The chain's CDR3 is CASKPSTDTQYF. In DNA, the CDR3 is TGCGCCAGCAAGCCCTCCACAGATACGCAGTATTTT. V is TRBV5-1 and J is TRBJ2-3, with D unclear. The CDR3 contains 12 residues. Per germline, CDR1 SGHRS and CDR2 YFSETQ. V dropped 6 bases and J dropped 2 bases, with 7 bases sitting between them.

This clonotype was seen only once. A much bigger clone sits one base away, suggesting this may be a read error. The J gene is TRBJ1-1, the V gene TRBV28; D uncertain. In germline, CDR1 is MDHEN, CDR2 SYDVKM. This CDR3 comprises 11 residues. The CDR3 bases are TGTACCAGCCTCTTTTACACTGAAGCTTTCTTT. It specifies CTSLFYTEAFF.

This chain joins TRBV2 and TRBJ2-5; 8 bases fit TRBD2. CDR1 and CDR2 (germline): SNHLY, FYNNEI. The CDR3 contains 16 residues. V gave up 2 bases and J gave up 4 bases; unmatched junction bases: 9. This CDR3 reads CASSELMGAGGETQYF. For the CDR3, the DNA is TGTGCCAGCAGTGAATTGATGGGGGCGGGAGGAGAGACCCAGTACTTC. Full variable domain (missing parts from reference TRBV2 and TRBJ2-5): EPEVTQTPSHQVTQMGQEVILRCVPISNHLYFYWYRQILGQKVEFLVSFYNNEISEKSEIFDDQFSVERPDGSNFTLKIRSTKLEDSAMYFCASSELMGAGGETQYFGPGTRLLVL.

The table lists this clonotype with many counts. The chain couples TRBV12-3 or TRBV12-4 to TRBJ1-5; no reliable D call. Trimming took off 1 base at V and 7 bases at J, with 11 bases between the two ends. The CDR3 is made up of 14 amino acids. For the CDR3, the DNA is TGTGCCAGCAGTTTAGGTGACCTGGGACAGCCCCAGCATTTT. Translated: CASSLGDLGQPQHF.

The chain is built from TRBV9 and TRBJ1-1; D uncertain. Germline values: CDR1 SGDLS, CDR2 YYNGEE. This CDR3 is built from 13 residues. V lost 3 bases, J lost 1 base, and 7 bases lay in between. CDR3 DNA: TGTGCCAGCAGCGGCGTGCCGAACACTGAAGCTTTCTTT. It specifies CASSGVPNTEAFF.

CDR3 protein: CASSQRGLMGNTEAFF. CDR3 in DNA: TGTGCCAGCAGCCAAAGAGGCCTTATGGGGAACACTGAAGCTTTCTTT. The rearrangement joins TRBV7-2 to TRBJ1-1; D gene uncertain. V was clipped by 5 bases and J by 1 base, with 17 bases between them. The V gene's germline CDR1 is SGHTA and CDR2 FQGNSA. This CDR3 region has 16 residues.

This clonotype was counted only a few times. This chain joins TRBV7-8 and TRBJ2-7; 8 bases agree with TRBD1. Trimming at V came to 1 base and at J to 5 bases, leaving 10 bases not matched to a gene. This CDR3 spans 16 amino acids. Germline CDR1 reads SGHVS; CDR2 reads FQNEAQ. CDR3 in amino acids: CASSLVVGQGANEQYF. In nucleotides, the CDR3 is TGTGCCAGCAGCTTAGTGGTGGGGCAGGGGGCTAACGAGCAGTACTTC. The full variable domain, in which reference TRBV7-8 and TRBJ2-7 provide the parts outside the CDR3, is GAGVSQSPRYKVAKRGQDVALRCDPISGHVSLFWYQQALGQGPEFLTYFQNEAQLDKSGLPSDRFFAERPEGSVSTLKIQRTQQEDSAVYLCASSLVVGQGANEQYFGPGTRLTVT.

The CDR3 region is CASSLDGRRFYEQYF. The CDR3 DNA sequence: TGCGCCAGCAGCTTGGATGGTAGGAGGTTTTACGAGCAGTACTTC. V usage is TRBV5-1 and J usage is TRBJ2-7, with a possible D match to TRBD2 (5 bases). The CDR3 consists of 15 residues. Germline loops: CDR1 SGHRS, CDR2 YFSETQ. V was shortened by 0 bases and J by 4 bases, with 14 bases between the two germline ends.

This clonotype appeared a few times. The gene calls are TRBV10-3 and TRBJ2-1, with D perhaps matching TRBD1 (6 bases). The ends were cut back, 5 bases at V and 5 bases at J, with 13 bases in the middle. This CDR3 has 14 amino acids. CDR1 is ENHRY, CDR2 SYGVKD, per germline. CDR3 loop: CAISTGTHHNEQFF. Written as DNA, the CDR3 is TGTGCCATCAGTACCGGGACACATCACAATGAGCAGTTCTTC.

The genes are TRBV7-2 and TRBJ2-7; TRBD2 is a possible D gene (5 bases). V shed 3 bases and J shed 2 bases, with 14 bases lying between them. CDR1 SGHTA and CDR2 FQGNSA come from the germline V gene. This CDR3 has 15 residues. The chain's CDR3 is CASSLGMRAPYEQYF. The CDR3 nucleotides read TGTGCCAGCAGCTTGGGGATGCGGGCCCCCTACGAGCAGTACTTC.

The rearrangement uses TRBV30 and TRBJ1-6; D is possibly TRBD1 (5 bases). Per the germline V gene, CDR1 is GTSNPN and CDR2 is SVGIG (reference sequence). This CDR3 region has 16 residues. V lost 0 bases and J 8 bases, leaving 17 bases between the germline ends. The CDR3 loop is CAWSVPGTPNYSPLHF. Written as DNA, the CDR3 is TGTGCCTGGAGTGTACCAGGGACCCCAAATTATTCACCCCTCCACTTT.

This chain uses TRBV5-4 with TRBJ1-2, with TRBD1 matching 8 bases. This CDR3 region has 15 residues. Germline CDR1 and CDR2: SGHNT and YYREEE (reference sequence). Trimming at V came to 0 bases and at J to 6 bases, leaving 7 bases not matched to a gene. CDR3 bases: TGTGCCAGCAGCTTGGTTAGGCAGGGGGCGCATGGCTACACCTTC. Its protein product is CASSLVRQGAHGYTF.

The V gene is TRBV28, the J gene TRBJ2-1, with D possibly matching TRBD2 (7 bases). The germline V and J ends were trimmed by 8 bases and 4 bases, with 18 bases remaining between them. The CDR3 is 15 residues long. Per the germline V gene, CDR1 is MDHEN and CDR2 is SYDVKM. DNA of the CDR3: TGTGCCAGCGGGGGGGGCGCGGTCCGGTACAATGAGCAGTTCTTC. It is translated as CASGGGAVRYNEQFF.

This clonotype was recorded at least ten times. This chain uses TRBV27 with TRBJ2-1; 10 bases are shared with TRBD2. Losses at the gene ends were 8 bases for V and 9 bases for J; bases not matched to a gene: 10. The CDR3 spans 14 residues. The germline V gene encodes CDR1 MNHEY and CDR2 SMNVEV (reference sequence). In DNA form, the CDR3 reads TGTGCCAGCCGCCAACCTAGCGGGAGAGTTGAGCAGTTCTTC. Translating gives CASRQPSGRVEQFF.

This clonotype was counted between two and nine times. The rearrangement links TRBV24-1 to TRBJ2-1, with a tentative D call TRBD1 (5 bases). Per germline, CDR1 KGHDR and CDR2 SFDVKD. This CDR3 region has 13 residues. V was cut by 0 bases and J by 11 bases, with 10 bases left in between. CDR3: CATSDLSQGQQFF. CDR3 in DNA: TGTGCCACCAGTGATTTGAGCCAGGGTCAGCAGTTCTTC.

This chain's CDR3 is CSVKGGGSSYEQYF. The DNA for the CDR3 is TGCAGTGTCAAGGGAGGAGGGAGCTCCTACGAGCAGTACTTC. V and J are TRBV20-1 and TRBJ2-7; a weak D match, TRBD2 (6 bases). Germline-derived CDR1 and CDR2 are DFQATT and SNEGSKA (reference sequence). CDR3 length: 14 amino acids. V was cut by 7 bases and J by 0 bases, with 16 bases left in between.

The chain combines TRBV28 with TRBJ2-3; maybe TRBD1 (5 bases). Trimming shortened V by 4 bases and J by 2 bases, and 16 bases separated the two germline ends. Germline V lookup: CDR1 MDHEN, CDR2 SYDVKM. This CDR3 comprises 16 residues. The CDR3 reads CASSSLGVSNTDTQYF. The CDR3 coding sequence is TGTGCCAGCAGTTCCTTAGGGGTTTCTAACACAGATACGCAGTATTTT.

In this sample, this clonotype turned up a few times. This chain connects TRBV20-1 to TRBJ1-2, with TRBD1 identical over 7 bases. The ends lost 2 bases at V and 3 bases at J; junction bases unmatched: 3. The CDR3 consists of 13 residues. In germline, CDR1 is DFQATT, CDR2 SNEGSKA (reference sequence). The CDR3 here is CSARYRGDYGYTF. CDR3 nucleotides: TGCAGTGCTAGATACAGGGGAGACTATGGCTACACCTTC.

The sample holds a few counts of this clonotype. This chain links TRBV3-1 with TRBJ2-7, with D unclear. Looked up from germline, CDR1 is LGHDT and CDR2 is YNNKEL (reference sequence). This CDR3 region has 12 residues. The V and J ends lost 3 bases and 6 bases respectively, with 9 bases between them. Here the CDR3 reads CASSQLGAEQYF. The CDR3 region has the DNA TGTGCCAGCAGCCAGCTAGGTGCCGAGCAGTACTTC.

There are a few counts of this clonotype. Relative to the germline gene, one junction end is altered; a read error may explain this. The gene calls are TRBV19 and TRBJ1-1, with a possible D match to TRBD1 (6 bases). This CDR3 region has 15 residues. Per germline, CDR1 LNHDA and CDR2 SQIVND (reference sequence). The CDR3 DNA reads as TGTGCCTGTAGACGGGCAGGGGAGGGCAACACTGAAGCTTTCTTT. As protein: CACRRAGEGNTEAFF.

The V and J genes are TRBV5-1 and TRBJ1-5; D may be TRBD1 (6 bases). The CDR3 length is 15 residues. In germline, CDR1 is SGHRS, CDR2 YFSETQ. V lost 9 bases to trimming and J lost 4 bases, with 20 bases between them. For the CDR3, the DNA is TGCGCCAACCCGGACAGCCACGTACCAAATCAGCCCCAGCATTTT. It specifies CANPDSHVPNQPQHF.

The rearrangement links TRBV29-1 to TRBJ2-1; 7 nucleotides agree with TRBD1. Per germline, CDR1 SQVTM and CDR2 ANQGSEA. The CDR3 is made up of 13 amino acids. J lost 6 bases, V lost 2 bases, and 4 bases had no gene match. The CDR3 sequence is CSVELTGFNEQFF. In DNA, the CDR3 is TGCAGCGTTGAACTGACAGGGTTCAATGAGCAGTTCTTC.

This clonotype was counted a few times. This chain uses TRBV6-1 with TRBJ2-3; D is unclear. Between the trimmed V and J ends, which lost 3 bases and 8 bases, there was a span of 9 bases. CDR3 length equals 12 residues. CDR1 and CDR2 from the germline V gene are MNHNS and SASEGT. The CDR3 region has the DNA TGTGCCAGCAGTGATCAAAGAACTACGCAGTATTTT. Translation: CASSDQRTTQYF.

This clonotype was detected a few times. As DNA, the CDR3 is TGCGCCAGCGCGCGTAGGGGGAGCACAGATACGCAGTATTTT. It is translated as CASARRGSTDTQYF. The chain employs TRBV5-1 and TRBJ2-3; possible D gene TRBD1, 6 bases. With 7 bases removed from V and 0 bases from J, the gap between germline ends came to 12 bases. Germline-derived CDR1 and CDR2 are SGHRS and YFSETQ. The CDR3 loop spans 14 amino acids.

This clonotype was found many times. The chain employs TRBV12-3 or TRBV12-4 and TRBJ2-2; unclear D gene. The CDR3 has 18 residues. V was shortened by 5 bases and J by 0 bases, with 19 bases between the two germline ends. The CDR3 sequence is CASSSPTEWQSNTGELFF. CDR3 bases: TGTGCCAGCAGTAGCCCCACAGAGTGGCAGTCGAACACCGGGGAGCTGTTTTTT.

This clonotype came up a few times. J is TRBJ2-7 and V is TRBV30, with 8 positions matching TRBD2. CDR1 is GTSNPN and CDR2 is SVGIG in the germline V gene (reference sequence). V shed 0 bases and J 3 bases; nucleotides not matched to a gene: 7. CDR3 length equals 15 residues. The CDR3 reads CAWSVGSGISYEQYF. The DNA for the CDR3 is TGTGCCTGGAGTGTAGGTAGCGGGATCAGCTACGAGCAGTACTTC.

This clonotype was recorded a few times. V and J are TRBV24-1 and TRBJ2-7, with 12 positions matching TRBD1. CDR1 KGHDR and CDR2 SFDVKD come from the germline V gene. J gave up 3 bases and V 2 bases, and 7 bases lay outside the gene matches. The CDR3 consists of 17 residues. CDR3 in amino acids: CATSDSPGTGGLYEQYF. CDR3 sequence (DNA): TGTGCCACCAGTGATTCCCCCGGGACAGGGGGCCTCTACGAGCAGTACTTC.

The chain combines TRBV5-1 with TRBJ1-3; tentatively, D is TRBD1 (5 bases). V lost 1 base and J lost 0, with 8 bases in between. The germline gives CDR1 SGHRS, CDR2 YFSETQ. The CDR3 is 15 residues long. CDR3 residues: CASSLSQGSGNTIYF. CDR3 bases: TGCGCCAGCAGCTTGAGCCAGGGCTCTGGAAACACCATATATTTT.

This clonotype turned up a few times. J is TRBJ2-3 and V is TRBV20-1; TRBD2 agrees at 9 bases. V trimming: 5 bases; J trimming: 5 bases; junction bases outside the gene matches: 11. The CDR3 runs 15 residues. The V gene's germline CDR1 is DFQATT and CDR2 SNEGSKA (reference sequence). CDR3 sequence reads: CSAPTSGLTKDTQYF. The CDR3 DNA follows: TGCAGTGCTCCGACTAGCGGTTTAACTAAAGATACGCAGTATTTT.